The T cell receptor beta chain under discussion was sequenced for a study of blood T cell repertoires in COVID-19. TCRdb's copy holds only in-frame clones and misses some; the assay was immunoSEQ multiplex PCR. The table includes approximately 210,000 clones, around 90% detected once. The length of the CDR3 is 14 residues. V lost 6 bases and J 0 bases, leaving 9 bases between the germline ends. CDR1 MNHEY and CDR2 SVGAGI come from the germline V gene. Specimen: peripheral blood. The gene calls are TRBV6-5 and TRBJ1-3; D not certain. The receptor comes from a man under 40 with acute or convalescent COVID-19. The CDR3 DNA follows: TGTGCCAGCAGGGACGGGATCTCTGGAAACACCATATATTTT. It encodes CASRDGISGNTIYF.